This T cell receptor beta chain was identified in a study of T-cell reconstitution after alpha-beta-depleted transplantation in children. This clonotype was found many times. Preparation of the TCRbeta library was carried out with unique molecular identifiers. Each CDR3 protein is one row after TCRdb ran MiXCR on the PCR reads. The sample records a few hundred thousand distinct CDR3 sequences, about a tenth being singletons. V lost 6 bases and J 7 bases, leaving 11 bases between the germline ends. Germline V lookup: CDR1 SNHLY, CDR2 FYNNEI. The CDR3 extends over 12 amino acids. The rearrangement uses TRBV2 and TRBJ2-3; weak D call: TRBD1 (6 bases). Specimen: PBMCs from the stem cell graft donor, collected from the stem cell graft. The sequence was collected from a human donor who donated a stem cell graft to a child with acute lymphoblastic leukemia. The CDR3 DNA sequence: TGTGCCAGCAGCCGGACAGCCAATACGCAGTATTTT. Translating it yields CASSRTANTQYF.